This TCR beta chain was sequenced during a study of blood T cells in healthy people across ages. This clonotype was detected only a few times. With a J-beta primer mix and a sample-barcoded 5' primer, a second PCR ran about 6 to 11 cycles. Each CDR3 protein gets one entry after TCRdb re-called the 5' RACE reads with MiXCR. The sample lists some 760,000 distinct CDR3 sequences, approximately 25% occurring once. Trimming left V 7 bases short and J 0 bases short, with 18 bases between. This CDR3 is 16 amino acids long. The sample was also linked to a second study, of T cells of mothers and their children. That study adds: The study sampled a few healthy Caucasian mothers and their six children. Detection yielded no persistent microchimeric T cell clones.

The sample comprised blood. The chain joins TRBV12-3 or TRBV12-4 to TRBJ1-1; a possible D gene is TRBD1 (6 bases). The clonotype was recovered from a boy aged 5-17 years in good health. The CDR3 coding sequence is TGTGCCAGCACCCTTCCGAGGACAGTTGTGAACACTGAAGCTTTCTTT. As protein: CASTLPRTVVNTEAFF.